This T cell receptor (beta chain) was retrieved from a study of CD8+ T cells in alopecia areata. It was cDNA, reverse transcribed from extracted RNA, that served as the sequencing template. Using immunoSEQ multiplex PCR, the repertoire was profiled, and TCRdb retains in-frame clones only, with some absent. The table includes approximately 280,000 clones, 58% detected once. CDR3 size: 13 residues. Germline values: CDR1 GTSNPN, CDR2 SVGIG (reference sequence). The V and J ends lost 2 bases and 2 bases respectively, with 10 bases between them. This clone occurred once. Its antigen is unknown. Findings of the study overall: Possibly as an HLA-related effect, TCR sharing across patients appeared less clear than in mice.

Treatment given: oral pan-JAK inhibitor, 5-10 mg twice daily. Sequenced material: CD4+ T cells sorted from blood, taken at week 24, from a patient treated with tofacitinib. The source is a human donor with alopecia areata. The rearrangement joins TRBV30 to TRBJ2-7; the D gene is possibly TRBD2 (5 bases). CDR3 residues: CAWSRGGTYEQYF. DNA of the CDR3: TGTGCCTGGAGTCGAGGAGGAACCTACGAGCAGTACTTC.